The present T cell receptor (beta chain) was sequenced within a study of blood T cell repertoires in COVID-19. Study as a whole: Both acute and convalescent COVID-19 samples were obtained from the United States, Italy and Spain.

Authors' analysis steps: By means of reference gene primer amplification, nucleated cell counts were estimated. Method: immunoSEQ multiplex PCR; TCRdb's copy keeps in-frame clones and lacks some. Clone size and the V and J calls come from that table; the DNA yielded D and trimming. Here the sample spans around 220,000 clones, around nine tenths being singletons. The CDR3 is made up of 17 amino acids. Germline loops: CDR1 LGHDT, CDR2 YNNKEL (reference sequence). V was clipped by 1 base and J by 6 bases; unmatched bases: 12. The chain recombines TRBV3-1 (or the pseudogene TRBV3-2) with TRBJ2-7; 10 nucleotides align to TRBD1. The source of this sequence is a woman aged 40 to 50 who had recovered from COVID-19. The sample comprised peripheral blood. The CDR3 loop reads CASSQGFRLTGGAEQYF. As DNA, the CDR3 is TGTGCCAGCAGCCAAGGTTTCCGTCTGACAGGGGGCGCCGAGCAGTACTTC.